Reported below is one TCR beta chain. The antigen remains unidentified. The data originate from a study of cytomegalovirus exposure and HLA in healthy donors. Study outcomes and limitations: The study labeled fewer than 200 TCR beta chains cytomegalovirus-associated. The CMV antigen specificity of three CMV-associated chains was confirmed through in vitro analysis.

While the first cohort had about 610 subjects, the donors belonged to the separate validation cohort of about 130 subjects. V trimming: 8 bases; J trimming: 4 bases; junction bases outside the gene matches: 15. Germline CDR1 and CDR2: MGHRA and YSYEKL. The CDR3 contains 18 residues. Some clones are missing from TCRdb's copy, which holds only in-frame ones; the method was immunoSEQ multiplex PCR. The sample shows a few hundred thousand clones, around 90% of them seen only once. V gene TRBV4-1 combines with J gene TRBJ2-2; 11 bases align to TRBD2. The specimen sequenced was PBMCs. This receptor was obtained from a man between 25 and 39 years old in good health and CMV-seronegative. The CDR3 spells CASATRVAGGLGTGELFF. The CDR3 nucleotides are TGCGCCAGCGCAACCAGAGTAGCGGGGGGGCTCGGCACCGGGGAGCTGTTTTTT.